The clone carrying this T cell receptor (beta chain) was counted many times. Its antigen remains unknown. This entry is derived from a study of T-cell memory formation after mild COVID-19. Study results and limitations: CD4/CD8 balance characterized clones contracting day 15 to 85, and CD4+ skew characterized later expanders.

This CDR3 is built from 18 residues. The ends were cut back, 4 bases at V and 4 bases at J, with 25 bases in the middle. 5'RACE primed at constant segments yielded TCR alpha and TCR beta cDNA libraries bearing sample barcodes and UMIs. TCRdb processed the 5' RACE reads anew with MiXCR; each CDR3 protein has one entry. The table shows about 150,000 distinct CDR3 sequences, with approximately 6% occurring only once. Specimen: PBMCs or a T cell subset sorted from them (not recorded which). The rearrangement uses TRBV12-3 or TRBV12-4 and TRBJ2-5, with D possibly matching TRBD2 (6 bases). This TCR derives from an adult woman who had mild COVID-19 (a few samples of this study predate the infection). Cell type and time point are not known. The CDR3 DNA reads TGTGCCAGCAGTTCCCCAGGATTGTTTACGCCCGGGGGAGAGACCCAGTACTTC. Translation gives CASSSPGLFTPGGETQYF.